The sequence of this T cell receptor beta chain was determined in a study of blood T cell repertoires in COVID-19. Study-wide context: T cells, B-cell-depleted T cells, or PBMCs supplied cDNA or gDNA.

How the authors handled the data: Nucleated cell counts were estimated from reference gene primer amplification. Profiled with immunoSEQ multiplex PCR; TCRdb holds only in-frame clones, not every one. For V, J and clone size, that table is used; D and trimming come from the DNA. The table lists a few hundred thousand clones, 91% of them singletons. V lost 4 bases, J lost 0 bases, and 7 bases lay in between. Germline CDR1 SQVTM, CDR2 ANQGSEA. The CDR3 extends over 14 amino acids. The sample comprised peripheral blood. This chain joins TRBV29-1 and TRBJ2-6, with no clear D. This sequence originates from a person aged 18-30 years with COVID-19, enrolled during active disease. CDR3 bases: TGCAGCGTTGTTCCCAGCTCTGGGGCCAACGTCCTGACTTTC. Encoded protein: CSVVPSSGANVLTF.